The 26 T cell receptor beta chains below all came from one sample that was sequenced in a study of blood T cell repertoires in COVID-19. Profiling relied on immunoSEQ multiplex PCR, and the TCRdb table lists in-frame clones only, not all of them. This table holds about 370,000 clones, around 90% found once. Sample: peripheral blood. The receptors originated from a woman aged 25 to 39 with COVID-19, enrolled during active disease.

J is TRBJ1-2 and V is TRBV11-3; D may be TRBD1 (5 bases). The CDR3 is made up of 12 amino acids. The V gene lost 1 base and the J gene lost 5 bases, with 5 bases spanning the gap. Germline CDR1 SGHNT, CDR2 YENEEA. CDR3 sequence (DNA): TGTGCCAGCAGCTTAGGACAGTATGGCTACACCTTC. It translates to CASSLGQYGYTF.

The chain couples TRBV6-5 to TRBJ2-1; tentative D call: TRBD2 (6 bases). The CDR3 runs to 14 residues. The germline V gene has CDR1 MNHEY and CDR2 SVGAGI. V gave up 6 bases and J gave up 6 bases, with 15 bases separating them. CDR3 residues: CASRDYRLSNEQFF. The CDR3 DNA follows: TGTGCCAGCAGGGACTATAGGCTCTCCAATGAGCAGTTCTTC.

This chain uses TRBV10-3 with TRBJ1-6, with D tentatively TRBD1 (5 bases). Germline CDR1 reads ENHRY; CDR2 reads SYGVKD. CDR3 size: 18 residues. V lost 0 bases and J lost 0, with 12 bases in between. The CDR3: CAISESRDSSSYNSPLHF. The DNA of the CDR3 is TGTGCCATCAGTGAGTCAAGGGACTCGAGCTCCTATAATTCACCCCTCCACTTT.

The chain employs TRBV10-3 and TRBJ2-1; 11 nucleotides align to TRBD2. Per germline, CDR1 ENHRY and CDR2 SYGVKD. V trimming: 5 bases; J trimming: 4 bases; junction bases outside the gene matches: 4. This CDR3 region has 15 residues. CDR3 amino acids: CAISPGTSGYNEQFF. The DNA for the CDR3 is TGTGCCATCAGTCCCGGGACTAGCGGTTACAATGAGCAGTTCTTC.

The rearrangement links TRBV27 to TRBJ2-3; TRBD2 might be the D (6 bases). The V gene lost 2 bases and the J gene lost 0 bases, with 15 bases spanning the gap. Germline V gene data show CDR1 as MNHEY and CDR2 as SMNVEV (reference sequence). The CDR3 runs 17 residues. The CDR3 nucleotides read TGTGCCAGCAGTTTACCGCGGGGACGGCCTAGCACAGATACGCAGTATTTT. Residues: CASSLPRGRPSTDTQYF.

The CDR3 spells CASSESWRGSSYEQYF. In DNA, the CDR3 is TGCGCCAGCAGTGAGTCATGGAGAGGGAGCTCCTACGAGCAGTACTTC. The rearrangement uses TRBV10-1 and TRBJ2-7, with a tentative D call TRBD2 (5 bases). V was clipped by 0 bases and J by 0 bases, with 12 bases between them. Germline CDR1 is WNHNN and CDR2 is SYGVQD (reference sequence). This CDR3 contains 16 residues.

The gene calls are TRBV7-2 and TRBJ2-7; the match to TRBD1 covers 7 bases. There are 18 residues in the CDR3. Trimming took 2 bases from V and 3 from J; bases not matched to a gene: 16. CDR1 and CDR2 (germline): SGHTA, FQGNSA. CDR3 DNA: TGTGCCAGCAGCTTACTACCCCATCAGGGGGTGGTGGGCTACGAGCAGTACTTC. It codes for CASSLLPHQGVVGYEQYF.

This chain links TRBV4-3 with TRBJ1-2, with D perhaps TRBD1 (5 bases). In germline, CDR1 is LGHNA, CDR2 YSLEER. The germline V and J ends were trimmed by 1 base and 8 bases, with 8 bases remaining between them. There are 12 residues in the CDR3. The CDR3 region has the DNA TGCGCCAGCAGCCAAGTTCAGGGCGGCTACACCTTC. Amino acid sequence: CASSQVQGGYTF.

The chain is built from TRBV7-8 and TRBJ1-4; D remains ambiguous. CDR3 length: 17 residues. Germline-derived CDR1 and CDR2 are SGHVS and FQNEAQ. The ends were cut back, 2 bases at V and 7 bases at J, with 20 bases in the middle. The CDR3, as DNA: TGTGCCAGCAGCTTACCCGAATCCCCAGAATGGAGTGAAAAACTGTTTTTT. It encodes CASSLPESPEWSEKLFF.

The chain joins TRBV4-2 to TRBJ2-5; 13 bases are a match to TRBD2. There are 18 residues in the CDR3. V gave up 0 bases and J gave up 5 bases; unmatched junction bases: 9. Germline V gene lookup returns CDR1 LGHNA and CDR2 YNFKEQ. CDR3 DNA sequence: TGTGCCAGCAGCCAAGAATCCCAACTAGCGGGGGGGCAGGAGACCCAGTACTTC. This encodes CASSQESQLAGGQETQYF.

V usage is TRBV29-1 and J usage is TRBJ1-2; D unclear. This CDR3 is built from 12 residues. The ends were cut back, 0 bases at V and 8 bases at J, with 10 bases in the middle. Germline CDR1 is SQVTM and CDR2 is ANQGSEA. The CDR3 bases are TGCAGCGTTGAAGATGAGGCGGAGGGCTACACCTTC. This gives the protein CSVEDEAEGYTF.

The chain joins TRBV28 to TRBJ2-1; 8 positions agree with TRBD1. This CDR3 is built from 15 residues. V gave up 5 bases and J gave up 5 bases; unmatched junction bases: 8. Germline CDR1 and CDR2: MDHEN and SYDVKM. The CDR3 here is CASSVSGTGNNEQFF. The DNA for the CDR3 is TGTGCCAGCAGTGTCTCCGGGACAGGAAACAATGAGCAGTTCTTC.

This chain joins TRBV27 and TRBJ2-7, with 9 positions matching TRBD1. The CDR3 is made up of 18 amino acids. Trimming cost V 0 bases and J 4 bases; bases outside gene matches: 13. Germline V gene data show CDR1 as MNHEY and CDR2 as SMNVEV (reference sequence). As DNA, the CDR3 is TGTGCCAGCAGTTTATCAGAGGACAGGGGCCCCGCCGGGTACGAGCAGTACGTC. It yields the protein CASSLSEDRGPAGYEQYV.

This sequence joins TRBV14 and TRBJ1-2, with D possibly being TRBD1 (5 bases). The CDR3 is 13 amino acids. V was clipped by 8 bases and J by 4 bases, with 14 bases between them. CDR1 and CDR2 from the germline V gene are SGHDN and FVKESK. The CDR3 sequence: CASAGTIPYGYTF. DNA for the CDR3: TGTGCCAGCGCCGGGACTATCCCCTATGGCTACACCTTC. Supplemented by reference TRBV14 and TRBJ1-2, the full variable domain reads EAGVTQFPSHSVIEKGQTVTLRCDPISGHDNLYWYRRVMGKEIKFLLHFVKESKQDESGMPNNRFLAERTGGTYSTLKVQPAELEDSGVYFCASAGTIPYGYTFGSGTRLTVV.

The rearrangement links TRBV7-9 to TRBJ2-7, with a possible D match to TRBD2 (5 bases). Germline V gene data show CDR1 as SEHNR and CDR2 as FQNEAQ (reference sequence). V lost 5 bases, J lost 3 bases, and 11 bases lay in between. The CDR3 sequence is 13 residues long. The CDR3: CASSPLANYEQYV. The DNA for the CDR3 is TGTGCCAGCAGCCCCCTAGCAAACTACGAGCAGTACGTC.

The rearrangement links TRBV7-2 to TRBJ2-1, with 13 bases aligning to TRBD2. V was clipped by 5 bases and J by 3 bases; unmatched bases: 4. The CDR3 runs 16 residues. CDR1 is SGHTA, CDR2 FQGNSA, per germline. The DNA for the CDR3 is TGTGCCAGCAGCCCTAGGACTAGCGGGGGCTACAATGAGCAGTTCTTC. It translates to CASSPRTSGGYNEQFF.

This chain links TRBV18 with TRBJ1-1, with D unresolved. The CDR3 is 14 residues long. V was pared by 6 bases and J by 2 bases, with 13 bases between. Germline loops: CDR1 KGHSH, CDR2 LQKENI. The CDR3 here is CASSPGSGNTEAFF. Written as DNA, the CDR3 is TGTGCCAGCTCTCCTGGGTCAGGAAACACTGAAGCTTTCTTT.

V gene TRBV18 combines with J gene TRBJ2-1; 8 nucleotides match TRBD1. There are 15 residues in the CDR3. The V gene's germline CDR1 is KGHSH and CDR2 LQKENI. The junction had 0 bases not matched to a gene; V was cut back by 2 bases and J by 0 bases. CDR3 protein: CASSPTGGSYNEQFF. Written as DNA, the CDR3 is TGTGCCAGCTCACCAACAGGGGGCTCCTACAATGAGCAGTTCTTC.

The table lists this clone with a count of one. J is TRBJ1-2 and V is TRBV6-6; D remains unclear. CDR1 and CDR2 from the germline V gene are MNHNY and SVGAGI (reference sequence). The CDR3 runs 15 residues. Trimming stripped 5 bases from V and 2 bases from J, with 15 bases between. CDR3 sequence reads: CASSRLASSNYGYTF. In nucleotides, the CDR3 is TGTGCCAGCAGTCGTCTGGCCAGTTCGAACTATGGCTACACCTTC.

The genes are TRBV28 and TRBJ2-3; 12 nucleotides line up with TRBD2. J lost 0 bases, V lost 4 bases, and 14 bases had no gene match. In germline, CDR1 is MDHEN, CDR2 SYDVKM. The CDR3 is 20 residues long. CDR3 nucleotide sequence: TGTGCCAGCAGTTCCCATTTCCTAGCGGGGGGGCCATTCAGCACAGATACGCAGTATTTT. This sequence encodes CASSSHFLAGGPFSTDTQYF.

The chain couples TRBV7-2 to TRBJ1-5, with D unresolved. The V end was cut by 3 bases, the J end by 5 bases, with 8 bases between. This CDR3 region has 13 residues. Germline V lookup: CDR1 SGHTA, CDR2 FQGNSA. This CDR3 reads CASSFRRDQPQHF. In nucleotides, the CDR3 is TGTGCCAGCAGCTTCCGCCGGGATCAGCCCCAGCATTTT.

The gene calls are TRBV7-6 and TRBJ2-2; possibly TRBD2 for D (6 bases). The germline V gene has CDR1 SGHVS and CDR2 FNYEAQ. Trimming removed 6 bases from V and 2 bases from J, with 13 bases in between. CDR3 size: 15 residues. CDR3 DNA sequence: TGTGCCAGCAGGGCTAATAGCGGTAACACCGGGGAGCTGTTTTTT. Amino acids: CASRANSGNTGELFF.

The chain employs TRBV27 and TRBJ1-6; D is unclear. The germline V and J ends were trimmed by 4 bases and 10 bases, with 14 bases remaining between them. Germline CDR1 and CDR2: MNHEY and SMNVEV (reference sequence). This CDR3 has 14 amino acids. CDR3 sequence (DNA): TGTGCCAGCAGTTACCGGGATAACGACTCACCCCTCCACTTT. Residues: CASSYRDNDSPLHF.

The CDR3 loop reads CASSSRTSGRYEQYV. CDR3 nucleotides: TGTGCCAGCAGCTCCCGGACTAGCGGGCGGTACGAGCAGTACGTC. The chain joins TRBV11-2 to TRBJ2-7, with 11 bases aligning to TRBD2. The CDR3 runs to 15 residues. CDR1 is SGHAT and CDR2 is FQNNGV in the germline V gene. With 4 bases clipped from V and 4 bases from J, the junction kept 6 bases outside the gene matches.

The rearrangement links TRBV5-1 to TRBJ2-2, with TRBD2 matching over 14 bases. The V segment lost 4 bases and the J segment 7 bases; nucleotides outside the gene matches: 6. The CDR3 contains 16 residues. Germline values: CDR1 SGHRS, CDR2 YFSETQ. The CDR3, as DNA: TGCGCCAGCAGCCCAGGACTAGCGGGAGGCGTCGGGGAGCTGTTTTTT. It encodes CASSPGLAGGVGELFF.

This clone showed up just once. V usage is TRBV6-2 or TRBV6-3 and J usage is TRBJ2-3; the match to TRBD1 covers 10 bases. The germline CDR1 and CDR2 sequences are MNHEY and SVGEGT. The CDR3 consists of 17 residues. Trimming removed 2 bases from V and 5 bases from J; junction bases left unmatched: 10. CDR3 nucleotides: TGTGCCAGCAGTTACGGTTTAGACAGGGGGCGCCGAGATACGCAGTATTTT. Residues: CASSYGLDRGRRDTQYF.